The rows below give T cell receptor beta chains drawn from one sample of a study of T cell responses to AZD1222 COVID-19 vaccine. Produced via immunoSEQ multiplex PCR; TCRdb's table is partial and in-frame only. The data show around 120,000 clones, around nine tenths seen once. The material sequenced was peripheral blood, taken 28 days after the second AZD1222 dose. These receptor sequences come from an adult who received the AZD1222 COVID-19 vaccine. Each CDR3 is given with its conserved first and last residue. Fields, in order: clone size, V gene, J gene, D gene, CDR3 DNA, CDR3 protein. A D gene is named only where the DNA matches it firmly. Clone size is shown for a subset of rows, as once, few, many or a class of expanded clone.

clone_size: -; v_call: TRBV7-9; j_call: TRBJ2-5; d_call: -; cdr3_nt: TGTGCCAGCAGCTTAGAGGCTGTGGCAGAGACCCAGTACTTC; cdr3_aa: CASSLEAVAETQYF
clone_size: -; v_call: TRBV7-6; j_call: TRBJ2-5; d_call: -; cdr3_nt: TGTGCCAGCAGCTTAGGAGTAGGGTCACAAGAGACCCAGTACTTC; cdr3_aa: CASSLGVGSQETQYF
clone_size: -; v_call: TRBV20-1; j_call: TRBJ2-5; d_call: TRBD1; cdr3_nt: TGCAGTGCTTGGGACAGTCCCTTCCAGTACTTC; cdr3_aa: CSAWDSPFQYF
clone_size: -; v_call: TRBV28; j_call: TRBJ1-2; d_call: -; cdr3_nt: TGTGCCAGCAGTTTTAGTGGTGGTCCAGTTTCTAACTATGGCTACACCTTC; cdr3_aa: CASSFSGGPVSNYGYTF
clone_size: -; v_call: TRBV24-1; j_call: TRBJ2-1; d_call: TRBD1; cdr3_nt: TGTGCCACCAGTGACCCAAAGGACAGGCCGACGACGTACAATGAGCAGTTCTTC; cdr3_aa: CATSDPKDRPTTYNEQFF
clone_size: -; v_call: TRBV24-1; j_call: TRBJ2-1; d_call: -; cdr3_nt: TGTGCCACCAGTAATACCGGGAATCCGCGGTTCTTC; cdr3_aa: CATSNTGNPRFF
clone_size: -; v_call: TRBV5-8; j_call: TRBJ2-6; d_call: -; cdr3_nt: TGTGCCAGCAGCTTGATTAGGGGCGATGGGGCCAACGTCCTGACTTTC; cdr3_aa: CASSLIRGDGANVLTF
clone_size: -; v_call: TRBV6-4; j_call: TRBJ2-3; d_call: TRBD2; cdr3_nt: TGTGCCAGCAGTGACTCTGCGGGAGGGCCCACAGATACGCAGTATTTT; cdr3_aa: CASSDSAGGPTDTQYF
clone_size: -; v_call: TRBV27; j_call: TRBJ1-6; d_call: -; cdr3_nt: TGTGCCACAGGGAGGTCCTATAATTCACCCCTCCACTTT; cdr3_aa: CATGRSYNSPLHF
clone_size: -; v_call: TRBV3-1/TRBV3-2; j_call: TRBJ1-3; d_call: -; cdr3_nt: TGTGCCAGCAGCCAGGGGGCAGTCTCTGGAAACACCATATATTTT; cdr3_aa: CASSQGAVSGNTIYF
clone_size: -; v_call: TRBV7-2; j_call: TRBJ2-3; d_call: -; cdr3_nt: TGTGCCAGCAGCTTAGCGGTCGGGGCAGATACGCAGTATTTT; cdr3_aa: CASSLAVGADTQYF
clone_size: -; v_call: TRBV19; j_call: TRBJ1-1; d_call: -; cdr3_nt: TGTGCCAGTAGTATTTCAGGGTTCGACACTGAAGCTTTCTTT; cdr3_aa: CASSISGFDTEAFF
clone_size: -; v_call: TRBV7-6; j_call: TRBJ1-2; d_call: -; cdr3_nt: TGTGCCAGCAGCTTAGCAGAGTCAGGGCATGGCTACACCTTC; cdr3_aa: CASSLAESGHGYTF
clone_size: few; v_call: TRBV5-5; j_call: TRBJ2-2; d_call: TRBD1; cdr3_nt: TGTGCCAGCAGCTTGAACAGGGGTGTCACCGGGGAGCTGTTTTTT; cdr3_aa: CASSLNRGVTGELFF
clone_size: once; v_call: TRBV6-5; j_call: TRBJ1-4; d_call: -; cdr3_nt: TGTGCCAGCAGGTTTGAGGGTAATGAAAAACTGTTTTTT; cdr3_aa: CASRFEGNEKLFF
clone_size: once; v_call: TRBV5-6; j_call: TRBJ1-6; d_call: -; cdr3_nt: TGTGCCAGCAGCTTTCTTGTGAATTCACCCCTCCACTTT; cdr3_aa: CASSFLVNSPLHF
clone_size: -; v_call: TRBV15; j_call: TRBJ1-5; d_call: -; cdr3_nt: TGTGCCACCAGCAAGCGGGGGCAAGGCAATCAGCCCCAGCATTTT; cdr3_aa: CATSKRGQGNQPQHF
clone_size: -; v_call: TRBV6-1; j_call: TRBJ1-5; d_call: -; cdr3_nt: TGTGCCAGCAGTGAAGAGGATGGGGCTGTTCAGCCCCAGCATTTT; cdr3_aa: CASSEEDGAVQPQHF
clone_size: -; v_call: TRBV28; j_call: TRBJ2-7; d_call: -; cdr3_nt: TGTGCCAGCAGTGGAACCTGGGACGGTGGCTACGAGCAGTACTTC; cdr3_aa: CASSGTWDGGYEQYF
clone_size: few; v_call: TRBV2; j_call: TRBJ2-7; d_call: -; cdr3_nt: TGTGCCAGCAGTGTACCAGTGACCTCCTACGAGCAGTACTTC; cdr3_aa: CASSVPVTSYEQYF
clone_size: -; v_call: TRBV28; j_call: TRBJ1-4; d_call: TRBD1; cdr3_nt: TGTGCCAGCAGTGGGGACAGTGAAAAACTGTTTTTT; cdr3_aa: CASSGDSEKLFF
clone_size: -; v_call: TRBV28; j_call: TRBJ1-5; d_call: -; cdr3_nt: TGTGCCAGCAGTTTAATAGTGGGGAATAATCAGCCCCAGCATTTT; cdr3_aa: CASSLIVGNNQPQHF
clone_size: -; v_call: TRBV9; j_call: TRBJ2-2; d_call: TRBD1; cdr3_nt: TGTGCCAGCAGCGCCACCGGGACAGGGCGTATCGGGGAGCTGTTTTTT; cdr3_aa: CASSATGTGRIGELFF
clone_size: -; v_call: TRBV5-1; j_call: TRBJ1-1; d_call: -; cdr3_nt: TGCGCCAGCAGCTTGTTAGGAACGGTGGGACGCGGGGTGAACACTGAAGCTTTCTTT; cdr3_aa: CASSLLGTVGRGVNTEAFF
clone_size: -; v_call: TRBV18; j_call: TRBJ2-5; d_call: -; cdr3_nt: TGTGCCAGCTCACCACAAGGGAGAGAGACCCAGTACTTC; cdr3_aa: CASSPQGRETQYF
clone_size: -; v_call: TRBV5-1; j_call: TRBJ1-1; d_call: -; cdr3_nt: TGCGCCAGCAGCTTGGATAATTGGAACACTGAAGCTTTCTTT; cdr3_aa: CASSLDNWNTEAFF
clone_size: -; v_call: TRBV10-3; j_call: TRBJ2-1; d_call: -; cdr3_nt: TGTGCCACCCAGCCGGCGGGGCTTGGTGAGCAGTTCTTC; cdr3_aa: CATQPAGLGEQFF
clone_size: once; v_call: TRBV10-2; j_call: TRBJ2-7; d_call: TRBD1; cdr3_nt: TGCGCCAGCAGTGGACAGGGAGTTTACGAGCAGTACTTC; cdr3_aa: CASSGQGVYEQYF
clone_size: few; v_call: TRBV18; j_call: TRBJ1-3; d_call: -; cdr3_nt: TGTGCCAGCTCATCCTTAGGAGGGGTGAACACCATATATTTT; cdr3_aa: CASSSLGGVNTIYF
clone_size: -; v_call: TRBV9; j_call: TRBJ1-6; d_call: -; cdr3_nt: TGTGCCAGCAGCGTGGGCAGGACTTCACCCCTCCACTTT; cdr3_aa: CASSVGRTSPLHF
clone_size: once; v_call: TRBV7-2; j_call: TRBJ1-1; d_call: -; cdr3_nt: TGTGCCAGCATCCGCGGACAGTCAAACACTGAAGCTTTCTTT; cdr3_aa: CASIRGQSNTEAFF
clone_size: -; v_call: TRBV9; j_call: TRBJ2-2; d_call: TRBD2; cdr3_nt: TGTGCCAGCAGCGTTAGCGGGGCCGGGGAGCTGTTTTTT; cdr3_aa: CASSVSGAGELFF
clone_size: -; v_call: TRBV6-2/TRBV6-3; j_call: TRBJ1-2; d_call: -; cdr3_nt: TGTGCCAGCAGCCCTTCGCCCAGGGTCGAATATGGCTACACCTTC; cdr3_aa: CASSPSPRVEYGYTF
clone_size: -; v_call: TRBV28; j_call: TRBJ1-1; d_call: -; cdr3_nt: TGTGCCAGCTATATGGTGAGTGTGGATGAAGCTTTCTTT; cdr3_aa: CASYMVSVDEAFF
clone_size: -; v_call: TRBV11-2; j_call: TRBJ2-7; d_call: -; cdr3_nt: TGTGCCAGCAGCTCCAGGGAGTGGGACTCCTACGAGCAGTACTTC; cdr3_aa: CASSSREWDSYEQYF
clone_size: -; v_call: TRBV5-1; j_call: TRBJ2-1; d_call: TRBD2; cdr3_nt: TGCGCCAGCAGCCCATCTAGCGGGAGACCGGATGAGCAGTTCTTC; cdr3_aa: CASSPSSGRPDEQFF
clone_size: -; v_call: TRBV11-2; j_call: TRBJ1-1; d_call: -; cdr3_nt: TGTGCCAGCAGCTTAGAAGTCAGGGGAAGTGGGGCTTTCTTT; cdr3_aa: CASSLEVRGSGAFF
clone_size: -; v_call: TRBV13; j_call: TRBJ1-2; d_call: -; cdr3_nt: TGTGCCAGCAGCTTCCAGGGCGTCTATGGCTACACCTTC; cdr3_aa: CASSFQGVYGYTF
clone_size: -; v_call: TRBV6-5; j_call: TRBJ2-7; d_call: TRBD1; cdr3_nt: TGTGCCAGCAGTAGGACAGGGCTAGACGAGCAGTACTTC; cdr3_aa: CASSRTGLDEQYF
clone_size: -; v_call: TRBV12-5; j_call: TRBJ1-2; d_call: -; cdr3_nt: TGTGCTAGTGGTTTGGTAGAGGGCGAAGAGATTGGCTACACCTTC; cdr3_aa: CASGLVEGEEIGYTF
clone_size: -; v_call: TRBV3-1/TRBV3-2; j_call: TRBJ1-3; d_call: TRBD1; cdr3_nt: TGTGCCAGCAGTCAACTACTGGGACAGACTGGAAACACCATATATTTT; cdr3_aa: CASSQLLGQTGNTIYF
clone_size: -; v_call: TRBV3-1/TRBV3-2; j_call: TRBJ1-5; d_call: -; cdr3_nt: TGTGCCAGCAGTGCACTCAGCAATCAGCCCCAGCATTTT; cdr3_aa: CASSALSNQPQHF
clone_size: -; v_call: TRBV9; j_call: TRBJ2-1; d_call: -; cdr3_nt: TGTGCCAGCAGCGTAGCTCTGGGTAATGAGCAGTTCTTC; cdr3_aa: CASSVALGNEQFF
clone_size: few; v_call: TRBV18; j_call: TRBJ1-3; d_call: -; cdr3_nt: TGTGCCAGCTCACCTCCGAAGACAGGCGCGTGGAACACCATATATTTT; cdr3_aa: CASSPPKTGAWNTIYF
clone_size: once; v_call: TRBV11-2; j_call: TRBJ2-3; d_call: -; cdr3_nt: TGTGCCAGCAGCTTGGAGGGCCTCGCAGATACGCAGTATTTT; cdr3_aa: CASSLEGLADTQYF
clone_size: -; v_call: TRBV28; j_call: TRBJ1-2; d_call: -; cdr3_nt: TGTGCCAGCCTAAGCCGGGGGAACTATGGCTACACCTTC; cdr3_aa: CASLSRGNYGYTF